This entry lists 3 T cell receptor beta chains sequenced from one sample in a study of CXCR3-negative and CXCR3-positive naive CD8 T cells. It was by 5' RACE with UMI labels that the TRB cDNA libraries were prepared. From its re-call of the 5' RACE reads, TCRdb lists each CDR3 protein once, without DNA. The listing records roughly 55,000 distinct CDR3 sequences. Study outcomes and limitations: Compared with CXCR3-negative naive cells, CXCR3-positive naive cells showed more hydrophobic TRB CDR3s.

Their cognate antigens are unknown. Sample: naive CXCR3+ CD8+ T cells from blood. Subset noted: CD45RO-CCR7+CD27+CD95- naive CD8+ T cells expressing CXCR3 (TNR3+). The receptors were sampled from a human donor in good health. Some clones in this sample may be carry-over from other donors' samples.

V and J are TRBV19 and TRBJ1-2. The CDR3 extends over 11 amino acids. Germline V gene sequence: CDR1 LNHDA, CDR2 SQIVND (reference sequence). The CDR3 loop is CASSTHYGYTF.

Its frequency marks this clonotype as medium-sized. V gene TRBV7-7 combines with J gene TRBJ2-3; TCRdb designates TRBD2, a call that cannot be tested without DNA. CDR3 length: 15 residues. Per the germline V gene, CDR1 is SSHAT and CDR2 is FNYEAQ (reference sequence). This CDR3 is CASAEQEGSTDTQYF.

The CDR3 loop reads CASGLYGRETQYF. V usage is TRBV12-5 and J usage is TRBJ2-5; TCRdb lists TRBD1, though no DNA is available to test this call. The CDR3 runs 13 residues. Germline CDR1 reads LGHNT; CDR2 reads FRNRAP.